Below are 21 T cell receptor beta chains sequenced from a single sample in a study of T cell responses to AZD1222 COVID-19 vaccine. Clones were sequenced by immunoSEQ multiplex PCR, and TCRdb holds only the in-frame ones, with some missing. The sample records 150,000 to 200,000 clones, 90% to 95% being singletons. Material: peripheral blood, obtained 28 days after the second AZD1222 dose. The receptors shown here come from an adult who received the AZD1222 COVID-19 vaccine.

The CDR3 reads CASSIGDRPQPQHF. The CDR3 DNA sequence: TGTGCCAGTAGTATAGGGGACAGACCTCAGCCCCAGCATTTT. V usage is TRBV19 and J usage is TRBJ1-5, with 7 nucleotides matching TRBD1. CDR3 length: 14 amino acids. Germline-derived CDR1 and CDR2 are LNHDA and SQIVND (reference sequence). With 1 base clipped from V and 6 bases from J, the junction kept 3 bases outside the gene matches. The full variable domain, rest sourced from reference TRBV19 and TRBJ1-5, is DGGITQSPKYLFRKEGQNVTLSCEQNLNHDAMYWYRQDPGQGLRLIYYSQIVNDFQKGDIAEGYSVSREKKESFPLTVTSAQKNPTAFYLCASSIGDRPQPQHFGDGTRLSIL.

This clone has a single count. The chain combines TRBV19 with TRBJ1-1, with D perhaps TRBD1 (5 bases). Germline-derived CDR1 and CDR2 are LNHDA and SQIVND (reference sequence). V was pared by 3 bases and J by 1 base, with 9 bases between. This CDR3 contains 14 residues. The CDR3 spells CASSMGQTNTEAFF. Here the CDR3 DNA reads TGTGCCAGTAGTATGGGGCAGACGAACACTGAAGCTTTCTTT.

The rearrangement uses TRBV6-2 or TRBV6-3 and TRBJ2-1, with D possibly being TRBD2 (6 bases). The CDR3 is made up of 15 amino acids. Deletions cut 6 bases from V and 2 bases from J, with 14 bases between. The V gene's germline CDR1 is MNHEY and CDR2 SVGEGT. The CDR3 DNA reads TGTGCCAGCAGCAAAGTGGACTACCCCTACAATGAGCAGTTCTTC. Translating it yields CASSKVDYPYNEQFF.

This chain joins TRBV2 and TRBJ2-1; 10 bases align to TRBD2. The V and J ends lost 0 bases and 10 bases, in that order; junction bases with no gene match: 6. Looked up from germline, CDR1 is SNHLY and CDR2 is FYNNEI. The CDR3 sequence is 15 residues long. CDR3 protein: CASSEAALAGTEQFF. The CDR3 DNA follows: TGTGCCAGCAGTGAAGCGGCACTAGCGGGGACAGAGCAGTTCTTC.

This clone was counted a few times. The chain combines TRBV4-1 with TRBJ1-1; 7 bases match TRBD1. Germline values: CDR1 MGHRA, CDR2 YSYEKL. The CDR3 contains 14 residues. V was pared by 4 bases and J by 1 base, with 3 bases of the junction left unmatched. The CDR3 bases are TGCGCCAGCAGCCGGTGGACAGGGAACACTGAAGCTTTCTTT. Encoded protein: CASSRWTGNTEAFF.

This chain uses TRBV25-1 with TRBJ2-4; TRBD2 might be the D (5 bases). Germline V gene data show CDR1 as MGHDK and CDR2 as SYGVNS. V gave up 10 bases and J gave up 0 bases, with 25 bases separating them. There are 18 residues in the CDR3. The CDR3 nucleotides are TGTGCCACCCCGGCCCGGGATTGTGCCTTTGAAGCCAAAAACATTCAGTACTTC. It encodes CATPARDCAFEAKNIQYF.

The chain links TRBV4-2 to TRBJ2-5; no definite D call. This CDR3 comprises 15 residues. With 1 base removed from V and 1 base from J, the gap between germline ends came to 10 bases. Germline values: CDR1 LGHNA, CDR2 YNFKEQ. CDR3 sequence reads: CASSQVLEFQETQYF. CDR3 nucleotide sequence: TGTGCCAGCAGCCAAGTACTCGAATTCCAAGAGACCCAGTACTTC.

The chain couples TRBV30 to TRBJ2-3; no clear D gene. The CDR3 loop spans 12 amino acids. Deletions cut 3 bases from V and 4 bases from J, with 8 bases between. The germline gives CDR1 GTSNPN, CDR2 SVGIG (reference sequence). Written as DNA, the CDR3 is TGTGCCTGGAGCTACAGTGCAGATACGCAGTATTTT. It is translated as CAWSYSADTQYF.

This sequence joins TRBV7-2 and TRBJ2-1; D remains unclear. The V and J ends lost 1 base and 4 bases respectively, with 5 bases between them. The germline CDR1 and CDR2 sequences are SGHTA and FQGNSA. The CDR3 spans 13 residues. CDR3 sequence (DNA): TGTGCCAGCAGCTTAGAGGCGTACAATGAGCAGTTCTTC. This translates into CASSLEAYNEQFF.

The chain is built from TRBV5-5 and TRBJ2-7; 9 positions agree with TRBD2. The V gene end was trimmed by 1 base and the J gene end by 5 bases; junction bases not matched to a gene: 7. The CDR3 covers 15 residues. Germline assignment: CDR1 SGHKS and CDR2 YYEKEE (reference sequence). CDR3 sequence: CASSLLAGLANEQYF. CDR3 in DNA: TGTGCCAGCAGCTTGTTAGCGGGACTAGCCAACGAGCAGTACTTC.

The genes are TRBV18 and TRBJ2-2; 7 nucleotides line up with TRBD1. The germline V gene encodes CDR1 KGHSH and CDR2 LQKENI. V lost 6 bases to trimming and J lost 15 bases; unmatched junction nucleotides: 13. The CDR3 is 13 residues long. The CDR3 spells CASSTNRDSSMFF. The CDR3 nucleotides are TGTGCCAGCTCGACAAACCGGGACAGTTCGATGTTTTTT.

The rearrangement uses TRBV5-1 and TRBJ1-1; 7 positions match TRBD1. J was trimmed by 11 bases and V by 0 bases; bases with no gene match: 7. Looked up from germline, CDR1 is SGHRS and CDR2 is YFSETQ. The CDR3 sequence is 13 residues long. DNA of the CDR3: TGCGCCAGCAGCTTGGGAGGGGGCTCGGCTGCTTTCTTT. As protein: CASSLGGGSAAFF.

The chain uses TRBV5-1 and TRBJ2-5; D is unclear. Germline V lookup: CDR1 SGHRS, CDR2 YFSETQ. The CDR3 is 14 amino acids. V was trimmed by 2 bases and J by 1 base, leaving 9 bases between them. As DNA, the CDR3 is TGCGCCAGCAGCTTTGGTGCGGCCCAAGAGACCCAGTACTTC. Residues: CASSFGAAQETQYF.

The chain combines TRBV2 with TRBJ2-7, with D possibly being TRBD2 (5 bases). CDR3 length: 15 amino acids. V was shortened by 4 bases and J by 2 bases, with 15 bases between the two germline ends. CDR1 SNHLY and CDR2 FYNNEI come from the germline V gene. The CDR3 sequence: CASSGVGIGPYEQYF. CDR3 in DNA: TGTGCCAGCAGTGGCGTCGGGATCGGCCCCTACGAGCAGTACTTC.

This chain connects TRBV7-6 to TRBJ1-1; no clear D gene. Germline CDR1 reads SGHVS; CDR2 reads FNYEAQ. V was pared by 5 bases and J by 3 bases, with 10 bases between. The CDR3 sequence is 13 residues long. The DNA for the CDR3 is TGTGCCAGCAGCCCACAGTATTACACTGAAGCTTTCTTT. Protein sequence: CASSPQYYTEAFF.

This clone was seen only once. The CDR3 is CASSLTGGSPTGNTIYF. CDR3 in DNA: TGCGCCAGCAGCTTGACAGGGGGCTCACCCACTGGAAACACCATATATTTT. This chain joins TRBV5-1 and TRBJ1-3, with 9 bases lining up with TRBD1. The CDR3 consists of 17 residues. CDR1 and CDR2 from the germline V gene are SGHRS and YFSETQ. V was pared by 1 base and J by 2 bases, with 7 bases of the junction left unmatched.

The chain recombines TRBV7-9 with TRBJ2-7; D is possibly TRBD1 (5 bases). This CDR3 is built from 12 residues. Trimming left V 0 bases short and J 5 bases short, with 5 bases between. Germline V gene lookup returns CDR1 SEHNR and CDR2 FQNEAQ (reference sequence). Written as DNA, the CDR3 is TGTGCCAGCAGCTTAGCCAGGGACGAGCAGTACTTC. Protein sequence: CASSLARDEQYF.

The rearrangement uses TRBV6-5 and TRBJ1-1, with 7 bases that match TRBD1. With 6 bases clipped from V and 3 bases from J, the junction kept 4 bases outside the gene matches. CDR3 length: 13 residues. Germline assignment: CDR1 MNHEY and CDR2 SVGAGI. The DNA of the CDR3 is TGTGCCAGCAGCTTCGACAGGGACACTGAAGCTTTCTTT. Translating it yields CASSFDRDTEAFF.

This clone was seen only once. This sequence joins TRBV21-1 and TRBJ2-1; TRBD2, the table's D call, lacks a check against the DNA. TRBV21-1 has pseudogene status. The CDR3 loop spans 16 amino acids. The CDR3 here is CARGLAGGVSRHEQFF. The CDR3 DNA reads as TGTGCCAGGGGACTAGCGGGAGGAGTCAGCCGGCATGAGCAGTTCTTC.

The V and J genes are TRBV6-1 and TRBJ1-2; D is undetermined. The length of the CDR3 is 15 residues. V lost 3 bases to trimming and J lost 0 bases, with 11 bases between them. In germline, CDR1 is MNHNS, CDR2 SASEGT. The CDR3 nucleotides are TGTGCCAGCAGTGATGAGACACATGCTAACTATGGCTACACCTTC. Its protein is CASSDETHANYGYTF.

This chain connects TRBV7-2 to TRBJ1-1; no clear D gene. CDR1 is SGHTA and CDR2 is FQGNSA in the germline V gene. The CDR3 covers 13 residues. V shed 0 bases and J shed 2 bases, with 4 bases lying between them. This CDR3 reads CASSLALNTEAFF. The CDR3 nucleotides are TGTGCCAGCAGCTTAGCGCTAAACACTGAAGCTTTCTTT.